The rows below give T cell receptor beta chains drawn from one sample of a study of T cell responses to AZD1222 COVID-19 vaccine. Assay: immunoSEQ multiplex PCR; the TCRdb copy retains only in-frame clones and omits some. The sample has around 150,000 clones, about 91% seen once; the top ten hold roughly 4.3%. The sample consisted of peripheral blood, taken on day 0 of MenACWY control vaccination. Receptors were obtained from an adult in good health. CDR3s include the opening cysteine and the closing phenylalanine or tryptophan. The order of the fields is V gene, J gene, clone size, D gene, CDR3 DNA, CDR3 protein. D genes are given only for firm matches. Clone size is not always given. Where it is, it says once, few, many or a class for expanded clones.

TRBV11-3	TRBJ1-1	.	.	TGTGCCAGCTGCTTTAGGGGAAATACTGAAGCTTTCTTT	CASCFRGNTEAFF
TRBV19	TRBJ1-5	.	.	TGTGCCAGTACAACAGGGTTCAATCAGCCCCAGCATTTT	CASTTGFNQPQHF
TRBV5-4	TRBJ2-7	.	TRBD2	TGTGCCAGCAGCGCCCCTAACCCTAGCGGGAGGGCCATGTACGAGCAGTACTTC	CASSAPNPSGRAMYEQYF
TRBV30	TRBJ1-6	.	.	TGTGCCTGGACTGCGGGGATCGATAAACATGCACCCCTCCACTTT	CAWTAGIDKHAPLHF
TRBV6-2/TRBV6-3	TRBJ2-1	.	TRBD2	TGTGCCAGCAGCATCACTAGCGGGAGTGCTGGTGAGCAGTTCTTC	CASSITSGSAGEQFF
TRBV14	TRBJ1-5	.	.	TGTGCCAGCAGCTTAGGGGGTGATCAGCCCCAGCATTTT	CASSLGGDQPQHF
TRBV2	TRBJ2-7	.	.	TGTGCCAGCAGCCCGGTCGGAGGCTACGAGCAGTACTTC	CASSPVGGYEQYF
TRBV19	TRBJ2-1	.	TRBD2	TGTGCCAGTGGCCCCCTAGCGGGGAGCTCCTACAATGAGCAGTTCTTC	CASGPLAGSSYNEQFF
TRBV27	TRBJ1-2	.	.	TGTGCCAGCAGTTTATCCGGCCAGCCCGGGGATGGCTACACCTTC	CASSLSGQPGDGYTF
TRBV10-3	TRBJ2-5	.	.	TGTGCCATCACGGGGGGCCCCCAAGAGACCCAGTACTTC	CAITGGPQETQYF
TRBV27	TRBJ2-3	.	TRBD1	TGTGCCAGCAGTTCGAGGGACAGCCCAAGGAGACCGTATTTT	CASSSRDSPRRPYF
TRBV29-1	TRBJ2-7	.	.	TGCAGCGTTGCCCGACCGGGACGGAGCTCCTACGAGCAGTACTTC	CSVARPGRSSYEQYF
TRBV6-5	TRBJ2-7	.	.	TGTGCCAGCAGTTGGGGACAAAATGGGTACGAGCAGTACTTC	CASSWGQNGYEQYF
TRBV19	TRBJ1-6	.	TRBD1	TGTGCCAGTAGTCCAGGGACAGGGAGAAATAATTCACCCCTCCACTTT	CASSPGTGRNNSPLHF
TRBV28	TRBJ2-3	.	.	TGTGCCAGCAGAGTGGACTATAACACAGATACGCAGTATTTT	CASRVDYNTDTQYF
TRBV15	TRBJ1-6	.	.	TGTGCCACCGCCCAGGACTATAATTCACCCCTCCACTTT	CATAQDYNSPLHF
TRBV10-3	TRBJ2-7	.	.	TGTGCCATCAGTGGCCTTGGAGGGGCCTACTACGAGCAGTACTTC	CAISGLGGAYYEQYF
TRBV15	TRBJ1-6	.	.	TGTGCCACCAGCAGAGACTATAATTCACCCCTCCACTTT	CATSRDYNSPLHF
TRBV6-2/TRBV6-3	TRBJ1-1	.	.	TGTGCCAGCAGTCGGACAGCTGAAGCTTTCTTT	CASSRTAEAFF
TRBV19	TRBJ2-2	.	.	TGTGCCAGTACCCCAAGGGGGGACACCGGGGAGCTGTTTTTT	CASTPRGDTGELFF
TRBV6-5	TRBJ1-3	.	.	TGTGCCAGCAGGGACAGACTCTCTGGAAACACCATATATTTT	CASRDRLSGNTIYF
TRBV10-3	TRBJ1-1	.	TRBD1	TGTGCCAGTAACAGGGGGCGGGAGGGTGAAGCTTTCTTT	CASNRGREGEAFF
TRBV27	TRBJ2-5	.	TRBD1	TGTGCCAGCAGTGCGACAGGGCAGACCCAGTACTTC	CASSATGQTQYF
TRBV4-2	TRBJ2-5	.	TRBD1	TGTGCCAGCAGCCAAGATCTCACAGGGGGGTCCCAAGAGACCCAGTACTTC	CASSQDLTGGSQETQYF
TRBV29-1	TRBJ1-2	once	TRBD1	TGCAGCGTTGCGGCAGGGGGCTATGGCTACACCTTC	CSVAAGGYGYTF
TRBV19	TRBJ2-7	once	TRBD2	TGTGCCAGTAGTCCGCGCGGGAGGCTGAGGTACGAGCAGTACTTC	CASSPRGRLRYEQYF
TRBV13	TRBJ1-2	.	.	TGTGCCAGCAGTTGGACGGGGTATGGCTACACCTTC	CASSWTGYGYTF
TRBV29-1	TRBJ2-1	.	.	TGCAGCGTTGACGCGGGTCGAGCGTGGGGGGATGAGCAGTTCTTC	CSVDAGRAWGDEQFF
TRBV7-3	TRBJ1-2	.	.	TGTGCCAGCAGCTTCGGGCCCTCTAACTATGGCTACACCTTC	CASSFGPSNYGYTF
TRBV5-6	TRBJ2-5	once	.	TGTGCCAGCAGCTTGGATGTAGGGGGAGAGACCCAGTACTTC	CASSLDVGGETQYF
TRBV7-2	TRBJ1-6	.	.	TGTGCCAGCAGCCCGACCGGGGGTTTTAATTCACCCCTCCACTTT	CASSPTGGFNSPLHF
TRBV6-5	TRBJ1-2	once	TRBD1	TGTGCCAGCAGTTCAACGGGACAGGGAACGACTTATGGCTACACCTTC	CASSSTGQGTTYGYTF
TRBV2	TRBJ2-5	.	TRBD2	TGTGCCAGCAGTGAATTGGCTAGCGGGATTGAGACCCAGTACTTC	CASSELASGIETQYF
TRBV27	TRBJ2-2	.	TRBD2	TGTGCCAGCAGTGCCAGGACTAGCGGGAACACCGGGGAGCTGTTTTTT	CASSARTSGNTGELFF
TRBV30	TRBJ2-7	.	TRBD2	TGTGCCTGGAGTGTTACTAGCGGGAGGGCCTACGAGCAGTACTTC	CAWSVTSGRAYEQYF
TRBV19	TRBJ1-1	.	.	TGTGCCAGTAGTAACGGGGTTGGGACTGAAGCTTTCTTT	CASSNGVGTEAFF
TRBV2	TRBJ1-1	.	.	TGTGCCAGCAGGGGGCCCGAAGCTTTCTTT	CASRGPEAFF
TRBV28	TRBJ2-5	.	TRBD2	TGTGCCAGCAGTTTAATACGTCTAGCGGAACAAGAGACCCAGTACTTC	CASSLIRLAEQETQYF
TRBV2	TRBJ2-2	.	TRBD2	TGTGCCAGCAGCGAGGGACTAGCTGTCGGGGAGCTGTTTTTT	CASSEGLAVGELFF
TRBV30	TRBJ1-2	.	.	TGTGCCTGGGGGGCTGGGTCAAGCTACACCTTC	CAWGAGSSYTF
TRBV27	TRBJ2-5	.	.	TGTGCCAGCAGTTTACGGCGGGGGCTGCAAGAGACCCAGTACTTC	CASSLRRGLQETQYF
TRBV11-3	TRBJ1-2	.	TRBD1	TGTGCCAGCAGCTTAAACAGGGGCCCTGTACTCGGCTACACCTTC	CASSLNRGPVLGYTF
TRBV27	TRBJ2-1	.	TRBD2	TGTGCCAGCAGTCCGCTAGCGGGAGCGCGCGATGAGCAGTTCTTC	CASSPLAGARDEQFF
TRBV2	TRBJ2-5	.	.	TGTGCCAGCAGTGCGGACGGGACGAGGGAGACCCAGTACTTC	CASSADGTRETQYF
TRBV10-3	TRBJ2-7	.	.	TGTGCCATCAGGTGGGCTACCTCTGACGAGCAGTACTTC	CAIRWATSDEQYF
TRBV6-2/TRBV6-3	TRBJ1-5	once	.	TGTGCCAGCAGTAGGGGGTACAGTCAGCCCCAGCATTTT	CASSRGYSQPQHF
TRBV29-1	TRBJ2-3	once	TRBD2	TGCAGCGTTGACCGCAGCGGGGTCTCCGATACGCAGTATTTT	CSVDRSGVSDTQYF
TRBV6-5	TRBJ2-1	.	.	TGTGCCAGCAATTCCCGGGGGAGGGGGGAGAATGAGCAGTTCTTC	CASNSRGRGENEQFF
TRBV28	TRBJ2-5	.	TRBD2	TGTGCCAGCAGTTCACCGGGACTAGCGGGAGGCGGGGAGACCCAGTACTTC	CASSSPGLAGGGETQYF
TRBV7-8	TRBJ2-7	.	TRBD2	TGTGCCAGCAGCCCCTACAGCGGGAGTGGGGACGAGCAGTACTTC	CASSPYSGSGDEQYF
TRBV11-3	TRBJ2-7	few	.	TGTGCCAGCAGCTTAACCGGGGCTAGGAGCTCCTACGAGCAGTACTTC	CASSLTGARSSYEQYF
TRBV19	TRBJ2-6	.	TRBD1	TGTGCCAGTAGTAGAGACAGGGGGGCCGGGGCCAACGTCCTGACTTTC	CASSRDRGAGANVLTF